The present entry profiles one T cell receptor beta chain with its context. Germline is not matched at one junction end, which may reflect a read error. CDR1 is SNHLY, CDR2 FYNNEI, per germline. The CDR3 totals 15 residues. Here immunoSEQ multiplex PCR was the method, and the copy in TCRdb shows in-frame clones only, minus some. The sample has roughly 45,000 clones, approximately 84% seen once. This record comes from a study of OX40 agonist ivuxolimab in advanced cancers. This sample comprised CD4+ or CD8+ T cells sorted from blood, obtained in a trial of the OX40 agonist ivuxolimab. The chain combines TRBV2 with TRBJ2-5, with 8 nucleotides matching TRBD1. The clonotype was recovered from an adult with an advanced solid tumor such as melanoma, head and neck, liver or kidney cancer. CDR3 bases: TGTGCCAGCAGGGAAGGGACAGGAGCCTCGGAGACCCAGTACTTC. Protein product: CASREGTGASETQYF.